The T cell receptor beta chain described here comes from a study of regulatory T cells in long-lasting Graves disease. This clonotype has ten or more counts. Its matching antigen is unknown. Researchers made TCR beta libraries by using iRepertoire HTBI primers and running Arm-PCR on CDR3 regions. TCRdb re-called the multiplex PCR reads through MiXCR, storing one row per CDR3 protein. The sample lists approximately 540,000 distinct CDR3 sequences; around 12% were seen once. The CDR3 loop spans 15 amino acids. The V segment lost 4 bases and the J segment 5 bases; nucleotides outside the gene matches: 9. The V gene's germline CDR1 is SGHAT and CDR2 FQNNGV. Time point reported: newly diagnosed GD, antithyroid drugs for less than 3 months. Extracted PBMC RNA gave rise to the TCR library. EDTA tubes were used for drawing roughly 9 milliliters of peripheral blood. Whole-study results and caveats: Not thyroid tissue but only peripheral blood was studied.

The same sample was also studied in work on T cells in Graves' hyperthyroidism and ophthalmopathy. That study reports: The TCR CDR3 first-round RT-PCR relied on the HTBI primer set.

V usage is TRBV11-2 and J usage is TRBJ2-3, with 7 bases identical to TRBD2. The sequence came from a woman in her 30s with Graves disease. Sample: peripheral blood mononuclear cells (PBMCs), taken at new diagnosis, from a patient treated with antithyroid drugs. In nucleotides, the CDR3 is TGTGCCAGCAGCTCCCCTAGGGACTATTTAGATACGCAGTATTTT. Its translation is CASSSPRDYLDTQYF.